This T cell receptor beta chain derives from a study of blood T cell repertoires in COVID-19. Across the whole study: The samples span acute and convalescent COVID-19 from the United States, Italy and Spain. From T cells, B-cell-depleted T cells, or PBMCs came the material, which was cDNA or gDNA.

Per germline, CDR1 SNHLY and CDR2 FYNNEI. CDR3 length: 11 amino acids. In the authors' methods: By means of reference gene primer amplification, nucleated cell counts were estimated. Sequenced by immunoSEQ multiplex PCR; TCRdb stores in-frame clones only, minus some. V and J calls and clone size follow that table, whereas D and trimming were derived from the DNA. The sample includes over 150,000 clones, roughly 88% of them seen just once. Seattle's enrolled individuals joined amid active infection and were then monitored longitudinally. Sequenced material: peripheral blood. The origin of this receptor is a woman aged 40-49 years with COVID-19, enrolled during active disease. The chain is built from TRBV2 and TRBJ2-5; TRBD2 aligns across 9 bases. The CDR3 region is CAGTSRETQYF. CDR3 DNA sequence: TGTGCTGGGACTAGCCGGGAGACCCAGTACTTC.